These 19 T cell receptor beta chains came from one sample sequenced in a study of early T cells in non-severe SARS-CoV-2 infection. TCRdb called the 5' RACE reads again in MiXCR, with one record for every CDR3 protein. Of fewer than 50,000 distinct CDR3 sequences in the sample, almost 7.5% are singletons; the top ten hold roughly 8.5%. The material sequenced was whole blood. The receptors were sampled from an adult who was a healthcare worker with PCR-confirmed SARS-CoV-2 infection or an uninfected control (not recorded which).

In this sample, this clonotype turned up many times. V usage is TRBV29-1 and J usage is TRBJ1-1; D unclear. The germline V gene encodes CDR1 SQVTM and CDR2 ANQGSEA. CDR3 length: 12 residues. The V gene lost 7 bases and the J gene lost 1 base, with 10 bases spanning the gap. DNA for the CDR3: TGCAGCGGAATACGGGGGAACACTGAAGCTTTCTTT. Amino acid sequence: CSGIRGNTEAFF.

This clonotype was counted many times. The rearrangement links TRBV20-1 to TRBJ2-5; D gene unclear. Germline V gene data show CDR1 as DFQATT and CDR2 as SNEGSKA (reference sequence). The V gene lost 6 bases and the J gene lost 2 bases, with 16 bases spanning the gap. The length of the CDR3 is 14 residues. This chain's CDR3 is CSAPDTQKQETQYF. CDR3 sequence (DNA): TGCAGTGCGCCTGACACACAGAAGCAAGAGACCCAGTACTTC.

The chain employs TRBV15 and TRBJ2-3; D not certain. The germline V and J ends were trimmed by 0 bases and 1 base, with 11 bases remaining between them. This CDR3 is 16 amino acids long. Germline V gene lookup returns CDR1 LNHNV and CDR2 YYDKDF (reference sequence). CDR3 in amino acids: CATSRDWAGGTDTQYF. The CDR3 bases are TGTGCCACCAGCAGAGATTGGGCAGGAGGCACAGATACGCAGTATTTT.

There are a few counts of this clonotype. This chain joins TRBV19 and TRBJ2-1; 7 bases fit TRBD2. CDR1 LNHDA and CDR2 SQIVND come from the germline V gene (reference sequence). CDR3 length equals 15 residues. V gave up 9 bases and J gave up 8 bases; unmatched junction bases: 16. The CDR3 spells CASRGRGEGKHEQFF. CDR3 nucleotide sequence: TGTGCCAGCCGTGGCCGCGGGGAGGGCAAGCATGAGCAGTTCTTC.

This clonotype appeared a few times. This chain links TRBV30 with TRBJ2-2, with D possibly being TRBD2 (6 bases). In germline, CDR1 is GTSNPN, CDR2 SVGIG (reference sequence). V was trimmed by 8 bases and J by 4 bases, leaving 17 bases between them. This CDR3 has 14 amino acids. DNA of the CDR3: TGTGCCCAACGGGGGTGGGTGACCACCGGGGAGCTGTTTTTT. The encoded protein is CAQRGWVTTGELFF.

This clonotype was recorded at least ten times. This chain connects TRBV27 to TRBJ2-7, with D unresolved. This CDR3 has 12 amino acids. Looked up from germline, CDR1 is MNHEY and CDR2 is SMNVEV (reference sequence). V was cut by 2 bases and J by 7 bases, with 9 bases left in between. The CDR3 loop reads CASSLNGYEQYF. In DNA, the CDR3 is TGTGCCAGCAGTTTAAACGGATATGAGCAGTACTTC.

A word on this clonotype: Possible read error: a much larger clone is one base away. CDR3 bases: TGCGCCAGCAGCCAAGCACCGGGGACAACCAACACTGAAGCTTTCTTT. This encodes CASSQAPGTTNTEAFF. J is TRBJ1-1 and V is TRBV4-1; D possibly corresponds to TRBD1 (6 bases). Germline V gene lookup returns CDR1 MGHRA and CDR2 YSYEKL. The ends were cut back, 1 base at V and 2 bases at J, with 14 bases in the middle. This CDR3 is built from 16 residues.

This clonotype has only a few counts. The gene calls are TRBV12-3 or TRBV12-4 and TRBJ1-6, with 8 bases fitting TRBD1. Losses at the gene ends were 5 bases for V and 11 bases for J; bases not matched to a gene: 5. The length of the CDR3 is 13 residues. The CDR3 nucleotides read TGTGCCAGCAGTACATACAGGGGGGCACCCCTCCACTTT. This encodes CASSTYRGAPLHF.

This clonotype has at least ten counts. The genes are TRBV5-1 and TRBJ2-7, with D unresolved. The CDR3 extends over 16 amino acids. CDR1 and CDR2 from the germline V gene are SGHRS and YFSETQ. The germline V and J ends were trimmed by 0 bases and 1 base, with 14 bases remaining between them. The CDR3 DNA reads as TGCGCCAGCAGCTTGGCCGGAAAGGCTCAATCCTACGAGCAGTACTTC. The encoded protein is CASSLAGKAQSYEQYF. Variable domain in full (rest from reference TRBV5-1 and TRBJ2-7): KAGVTQTPRYLIKTRGQQVTLSCSPISGHRSVSWYQQTPGQGLQFLFEYFSETQRNKGNFPGRFSGRQFSNSRSEMNVSTLELGDSALYLCASSLAGKAQSYEQYFGPGTRLTVT.

This clonotype was seen only a few times. The chain has TRBV18 and TRBJ1-1; no reliable D call. V was pared by 2 bases and J by 5 bases, with 12 bases between. This CDR3 contains 14 residues. CDR1 is KGHSH, CDR2 LQKENI, per germline. The CDR3 nucleotides are TGTGCCAGCTCACCATCGGCCACTGGTACTGAAGCTTTCTTT. Translated: CASSPSATGTEAFF.

This clonotype was seen at least ten times. One junction end does not reproduce the germline sequence, and a read error may be involved. The chain uses TRBV5-4 and TRBJ2-3; TRBD2 agrees at 9 bases. Germline V gene sequence: CDR1 SGHNT, CDR2 YYREEE (reference sequence). This CDR3 is built from 14 residues. The CDR3, as DNA: TGTGCCAGCAGCTCCGGGACTAGCAGAGATACGCAGTATTTT. As protein: CASSSGTSRDTQYF. Variable domain in full (rest from reference TRBV5-4 and TRBJ2-3): ETGVTQSPTHLIKTRGQQVTLRCSSQSGHNTVSWYQQALGQGPQFIFQYYREEENGRGNFPPRFSGLQFPNYSSELNVNALELDDSALYLCASSSGTSRDTQYFGPGTRLTVL.

This clonotype was detected ten times or more. CDR3 DNA sequence: TGCAGCGTTGATGCGGGGGGGCTCCAAGAGACCCAGTACTTC. Its translation is CSVDAGGLQETQYF. The V and J genes are TRBV29-1 and TRBJ2-5, with 9 positions matching TRBD2. With V trimmed by 3 bases and J by 1 base, 3 bases remained unmatched. The CDR3 length is 14 residues. Germline V gene lookup returns CDR1 SQVTM and CDR2 ANQGSEA.

The chain has TRBV7-8 and TRBJ2-5; D may be TRBD1 or TRBD2 (7 bases each). The CDR3 is 16 amino acids. V shed 5 bases and J shed 4 bases, with 20 bases lying between them. CDR1 is SGHVS, CDR2 FQNEAQ, per germline. CDR3 DNA: TGTGCCAGCAGCACTAGGGGGGGACAGCAACTAGAGACCCAGTACTTC. Residues: CASSTRGGQQLETQYF. The entire variable domain, with the rest obtained from reference TRBV7-8 and TRBJ2-5, is as follows: GAGVSQSPRYKVAKRGQDVALRCDPISGHVSLFWYQQALGQGPEFLTYFQNEAQLDKSGLPSDRFFAERPEGSVSTLKIQRTQQEDSAVYLCASSTRGGQQLETQYFGPGTRLLVL.

The chain uses TRBV20-1 and TRBJ2-3; a weak D match, TRBD2 (5 bases). With 0 bases removed from V and 5 bases from J, the gap between germline ends came to 12 bases. The CDR3 contains 14 residues. Per the germline V gene, CDR1 is DFQATT and CDR2 is SNEGSKA (reference sequence). The CDR3 sequence is CSARDSLGLDTQYF. The DNA of the CDR3 is TGCAGTGCTAGAGACTCGCTAGGACTAGATACGCAGTATTTT.

In this sample, this clonotype turned up many times. The CDR3 sequence is CASRWTGTPNYGYTF. The DNA for the CDR3 is TGTGCCAGCAGATGGACAGGAACTCCTAACTATGGCTACACCTTC. The chain carries TRBV6-2 or TRBV6-3 and TRBJ1-2, with TRBD1 matching over 7 bases. The CDR3 totals 15 residues. V was pared by 6 bases and J by 0 bases, with 7 bases of the junction left unmatched. Germline CDR1 is MNHEY and CDR2 is SVGEGT.

The rearrangement uses TRBV24-1 and TRBJ1-1, with a tentative D call TRBD1 (5 bases). Germline assignment: CDR1 KGHDR and CDR2 SFDVKD. This CDR3 is built from 12 residues. Trimming pared 8 bases from V and 7 bases from J, leaving 13 bases between. CDR3: CATNFRDYEAFF. CDR3 nucleotide sequence: TGTGCCACCAACTTCCGGGACTATGAAGCTTTCTTT.

The gene calls are TRBV7-2 and TRBJ2-3; D call uncertain. Germline CDR1 SGHTA, CDR2 FQGNSA. The CDR3 spans 12 residues. With 8 bases removed from V and 4 bases from J, the gap between germline ends came to 10 bases. CDR3 coding DNA: TGTGCCAGCTCAAAGCTCTCAGATACGCAGTATTTT. It translates to CASSKLSDTQYF.

The V and J genes are TRBV29-1 and TRBJ2-5, with TRBD2 matching over 7 bases. Unmatched junction bases numbered 3, after V lost 7 bases and J lost 1 base. Germline V lookup: CDR1 SQVTM, CDR2 ANQGSEA. The CDR3 runs 12 residues. The CDR3 coding sequence is TGCAGCGAGCGGGGCCCCCAAGAGACCCAGTACTTC. As protein: CSERGPQETQYF.

This clonotype was seen repeatedly, ten times or more. The chain recombines TRBV19 with TRBJ1-5; D uncertain. Germline lookup yields CDR1 LNHDA and CDR2 SQIVND (reference sequence). This CDR3 has 12 residues. Trimming cost V 1 base and J 6 bases, with 4 bases left between them. Written as DNA, the CDR3 is TGTGCCAGTAGTATAGGCGCTCAGCCCCAGCATTTT. Translating it yields CASSIGAQPQHF.